The 27 T cell receptor beta chains in this list originate from one sample, sequenced in a study of post-analysis software for immune sequencing data (dated by TCRdb to between 2014 and 2016). What the authors observed across the whole study: Patients showed significantly higher frequencies than controls for five TRBV segments, among them TRBV5-6, TRBV5-1 and TRBV20-1.

Preparation of the library involved PCR. Sequencer: Illumina HiSeq 2500. To reduce PCR and sequencing biases, unique molecular identifiers were incorporated into the TCR beta cDNA libraries. TCRdb ran its own pipeline on the public reads, namely fastp trimming at Q25 and MiXCR clone calling, and kept in-frame beta chains. Rows are combined by CDR3 protein, so each entry shows the most common genes and DNA. The sample table contains about 770,000 distinct CDR3 sequences; only one count was recorded for around 42% of them. The top ten hold over 4.5% of the sample. No antigens are known for them. The sequenced sample consisted of blood. These receptors all stem from a girl aged 10 to 17 with multiple sclerosis.

CDR3 region: CATSRDDWGQPSGANVLTF. CDR3 coding DNA: TGTGCCACCAGCAGAGATGATTGGGGACAGCCCTCTGGGGCCAACGTCCTGACTTTC. This chain uses TRBV15 with TRBJ2-6, with TRBD1 matching over 7 bases. Germline values: CDR1 LNHNV, CDR2 YYDKDF (reference sequence). The CDR3 has 19 residues. The ends lost 0 bases at V and 0 bases at J; junction bases unmatched: 8.

This clonotype was detected a few times. The genes are TRBV7-9 and TRBJ2-1; maybe TRBD2 (6 bases). Trimming took 5 bases from V and 9 from J, leaving 14 bases between them. Germline values: CDR1 SEHNR, CDR2 FQNEAQ (reference sequence). The CDR3 consists of 13 residues. The CDR3 DNA reads as TGTGCCAGCAGCCGCCAGACTAGTCCTGAGCAGTTCTTC. Its translation is CASSRQTSPEQFF. Filled out from reference TRBV7-9 and TRBJ2-1, the complete variable domain reads DTGVSQNPRHKITKRGQNVTFRCDPISEHNRLYWYRQTLGQGPEFLTYFQNEAQLEKSRLLSDRFSAERPKGSFSTLEIQRTEQGDSAMYLCASSRQTSPEQFFGPGTRLTVL.

The chain couples TRBV28 to TRBJ2-7; D may match TRBD1 or TRBD2 (5 bases each). The germline CDR1 and CDR2 sequences are MDHEN and SYDVKM. This CDR3 comprises 15 residues. Trimming pared 4 bases from V and 0 bases from J, leaving 13 bases between. The CDR3 nucleotides are TGTGCCAGCAGTTCTCCCCGGGACGGCTCCTACGAGCAGTACTTC. Translated, it gives CASSSPRDGSYEQYF. Full variable domain (rest looked up from reference TRBV28 and TRBJ2-7): DVKVTQSSRYLVKRTGEKVFLECVQDMDHENMFWYRQDPGLGLRLIYFSYDVKMKEKGDIPEGYSVSREKKERFSLILESASTNQTSMYLCASSSPRDGSYEQYFGPGTRLTVT.

This clonotype was seen a handful of times. The rearrangement joins TRBV6-2 or TRBV6-3 to TRBJ2-4; no reliable D call. The V and J ends lost 2 bases and 0 bases respectively, with 11 bases between them. This CDR3 contains 16 residues. CDR1 is MNHEY and CDR2 is SVGEGT in the germline V gene. Written as DNA, the CDR3 is TGTGCCAGCAGTTACCTCGGGCGGCTAGCCAAAAACATTCAGTACTTC. This codes for CASSYLGRLAKNIQYF.

For this clonotype: One end of the junction does not line up with germline, which may come from a read error. The rearrangement links TRBV10-3 to TRBJ2-7, with TRBD2 matching over 7 bases. Germline CDR1 ENHRY, CDR2 SYGVKD. The CDR3 length is 14 residues. The CDR3 DNA follows: TGTGCCGTCAGTGCGGCGGGAGCTGAAGACGAGCAGTACTTC. It encodes CAVSAAGAEDEQYF.

The chain carries TRBV24-1 and TRBJ2-1; a weak D match, TRBD2 (7 bases). Germline V lookup: CDR1 KGHDR, CDR2 SFDVKD. The CDR3 is made up of 14 amino acids. Trimming stripped 4 bases from V and 11 bases from J, with 17 bases between. The CDR3 sequence: CATSDHRPGGQQFF. The CDR3, as DNA: TGTGCCACCAGTGACCACCGGCCGGGGGGCCAGCAGTTCTTC.

V is TRBV24-1 and J is TRBJ2-4, with TRBD2 matching 15 bases. Near its end, the DNA agrees better with TRBJ2-7, so the J call may be wrong. This CDR3 region has 18 residues. The germline CDR1 and CDR2 sequences are KGHDR and SFDVKD. CDR3 nucleotide sequence: TGTGCCACCAGTGATTCGAATCCGGGACTAGCGGGAGGCTACGAGCAGTACTTC. This sequence encodes CATSDSNPGLAGGYEQYF.

This clonotype has more than one count but fewer than ten. CDR3 coding DNA: TGTGCCAGCAGCCCACGGGACGCCGGGGGTAATGAGCAGTTCTTC. Translating it yields CASSPRDAGGNEQFF. This chain joins TRBV4-2 and TRBJ2-1; D possibly corresponds to TRBD2 (6 bases). In germline, CDR1 is LGHNA, CDR2 YNFKEQ. This CDR3 comprises 15 residues. V was pared by 4 bases and J by 7 bases, with 17 bases between.

A few counts support this clonotype. V gene TRBV6-5 combines with J gene TRBJ1-5; no reliable D call. Germline V gives CDR1 MNHEY, CDR2 SVGAGI. Trimming pared 6 bases from V and 4 bases from J, leaving 10 bases between. The CDR3 has 13 residues. CDR3 amino acids: CASSQEPNQPQHF. The CDR3 bases are TGTGCCAGCAGCCAGGAGCCGAATCAGCCCCAGCATTTT.

This clonotype has more than one count but fewer than ten. This chain connects TRBV29-1 to TRBJ2-6; 12 bases are shared with TRBD1. CDR3 size: 16 residues. Germline V gene lookup returns CDR1 SQVTM and CDR2 ANQGSEA. Losses at the gene ends were 6 bases for V and 2 bases for J; bases not matched to a gene: 5. CDR3 sequence: CSVMGQGAAGANVLTF. As DNA, the CDR3 is TGCAGCGTGATGGGACAGGGGGCAGCTGGGGCCAACGTCCTGACTTTC.

The chain employs TRBV6-5 and TRBJ2-7, with 10 bases matching TRBD2. The DNA end is a closer match to TRBJ2-5, so the J assignment may be wrong. The length of the CDR3 is 16 residues. Looked up from germline, CDR1 is MNHEY and CDR2 is SVGAGI. The CDR3 DNA sequence: TGTGCCAGCAGTTACGAGCTAGCGGGAGTTGTAGAGACCCAGTACTTC. Protein sequence: CASSYELAGVVETQYF.

This chain uses TRBV29-1 with TRBJ1-5, with D unclear. The CDR3 is 13 amino acids. The V end was cut by 0 bases, the J end by 4 bases, with 7 bases between. Germline V gives CDR1 SQVTM, CDR2 ANQGSEA. The CDR3: CSVEDRSNQPQHF. The CDR3, as DNA: TGCAGCGTTGAAGATCGGAGTAATCAGCCCCAGCATTTT.

This clonotype was seen only a few times. The rearrangement links TRBV29-1 to TRBJ2-6, with 9 bases identical to TRBD1. With V trimmed by 4 bases and J by 9 bases, 19 bases remained unmatched. In germline, CDR1 is SQVTM, CDR2 ANQGSEA. The CDR3 has 18 amino acids. The CDR3 nucleotides read TGCAGCGTTGCCGCTGACTCCGGGACAGGGCGCCCGGGCAACGTCCTGACTTTC. Translation gives CSVAADSGTGRPGNVLTF.

The rearrangement links TRBV11-3 to TRBJ1-1; D not resolved. Deletions cut 1 base from V and 4 bases from J, with 10 bases between. The V gene's germline CDR1 is SGHNT and CDR2 YENEEA. CDR3 size: 14 residues. The CDR3 bases are TGTGCCAGCAGCTTAGGACTATGGGGCACTGAAGCTTTCTTT. Its translation: CASSLGLWGTEAFF.

As for this clonotype: One junction end does not reproduce the germline sequence, and a read error may be involved. The rearrangement links TRBV9 to TRBJ2-1, with D uncertain. CDR1 and CDR2 (germline): SGDLS, YYNGEE. The CDR3 consists of 16 residues. CDR3 nucleotides: TGTGCCGGCAGCCCGCGTGAGGACCCCCTTTACAATGAGCAGTTCTTC. Its protein is CAGSPREDPLYNEQFF.

The chain combines TRBV10-3 with TRBJ2-5; TRBD2 might be the D (5 bases). V lost 7 bases, J lost 0 bases, and 9 bases lay in between. This CDR3 spans 13 amino acids. Germline V CDR1 and CDR2: ENHRY, SYGVKD. CDR3 DNA: TGTGCCATCAAAGGGAGTCACCAAGAGACCCAGTACTTC. This translates into CAIKGSHQETQYF.

This clonotype has more than one count but fewer than ten. The chain links TRBV29-1 to TRBJ2-7, with D perhaps being TRBD1 or TRBD2 (6 bases each). The tail of the sequence fits TRBJ2-5 better, so the J call may be wrong. There are 14 residues in the CDR3. CDR1 is SQVTM, CDR2 ANQGSEA, per germline. This chain's CDR3 is CSAGGISGAETQYF. CDR3 in DNA: TGCAGCGCCGGGGGCATTTCAGGGGCGGAGACCCAGTACTTC.

The gene calls are TRBV29-1 and TRBJ1-4; D not resolved. Trimming pared 7 bases from V and 8 bases from J, leaving 17 bases between. This CDR3 has 13 residues. CDR1 is SQVTM, CDR2 ANQGSEA, per germline. The CDR3 spells CSGGEIGGEKLFF. CDR3 nucleotides: TGCAGCGGCGGCGAAATAGGCGGGGAAAAACTGTTTTTT.

J is TRBJ2-5 and V is TRBV5-1, with TRBD2 matching 10 bases. This CDR3 contains 15 residues. CDR1 and CDR2 from the germline V gene are SGHRS and YFSETQ. J lost 11 bases, V lost 0 bases, and 10 bases had no gene match. CDR3 sequence reads: CASSLARTSGQEQYF. In nucleotides, the CDR3 is TGCGCCAGCAGCTTGGCGAGGACTAGCGGACAGGAGCAGTACTTC.

The chain is built from TRBV7-2 and TRBJ2-1; 7 positions match TRBD2. Per the germline V gene, CDR1 is SGHTA and CDR2 is FQGNSA. Germline trimming cut 1 base from V and 3 bases from J; bases unmatched to any gene: 6. The CDR3 runs to 16 residues. The CDR3 protein is CASSLGPGRGYNEQFF. CDR3 nucleotide sequence: TGTGCCAGCAGCTTAGGGCCTGGGAGGGGCTACAATGAGCAGTTCTTC.

This clonotype has just a few counts. The chain has TRBV20-1 and TRBJ2-7, with a possible D match to TRBD2 (5 bases). In germline, CDR1 is DFQATT, CDR2 SNEGSKA (reference sequence). Trimming pared 4 bases from V and 1 base from J, leaving 8 bases between. The CDR3 totals 12 residues. The CDR3 loop is CSATGDSYEQYF. DNA of the CDR3: TGCAGTGCTACCGGGGATTCCTACGAGCAGTACTTC.

This clonotype occurred a few times. The chain links TRBV7-2 to TRBJ2-4; possibly TRBD2 for D (6 bases). The germline V gene encodes CDR1 SGHTA and CDR2 FQGNSA. Trimming pared 1 base from V and 0 bases from J, leaving 19 bases between. The CDR3 runs 19 residues. The CDR3 DNA is TGTGCCAGCAGCTTAGTTCTATCGGCGGGGTATGGAGCCAAAAACATTCAGTACTTC. It encodes CASSLVLSAGYGAKNIQYF.

This clonotype showed up just a few times. V usage is TRBV29-1 and J usage is TRBJ2-6, with D tentatively TRBD1 (5 bases). Trimming shortened V by 5 bases and J by 0 bases, and 14 bases separated the two germline ends. The CDR3 contains 16 residues. The V gene's germline CDR1 is SQVTM and CDR2 ANQGSEA. CDR3 DNA: TGCAGCGTTTACGACAGAGCTCGCTCTGGGGCCAACGTCCTGACTTTC. Protein: CSVYDRARSGANVLTF.

This sequence joins TRBV7-2 and TRBJ2-3, with 7 positions matching TRBD1. The CDR3 is 18 residues long. Germline V gene sequence: CDR1 SGHTA, CDR2 FQGNSA. V dropped 6 bases and J dropped 2; count of bases not matched to a gene: 17. The CDR3 sequence is CASRNRSKDRVSTDTQYF. CDR3 DNA: TGTGCCAGCAGGAACCGATCCAAAGACAGGGTTTCCACAGATACGCAGTATTTT.

In nucleotides, the CDR3 is TGTGCCAGCAGCCCACTGGACAGGGGCACAGATACGCAGTATTTT. As protein: CASSPLDRGTDTQYF. J is TRBJ2-3 and V is TRBV7-9; 8 nucleotides line up with TRBD1. The CDR3 extends over 15 amino acids. The ends lost 5 bases at V and 1 base at J; junction bases unmatched: 5. Germline CDR1 reads SEHNR; CDR2 reads FQNEAQ (reference sequence).

The J gene is TRBJ1-4, the V gene TRBV4-1, with unresolved D. The CDR3 is 14 residues long. Germline V gene lookup returns CDR1 MGHRA and CDR2 YSYEKL. V was cut by 0 bases and J by 8 bases, with 10 bases left in between. The CDR3 sequence is CASSQDRAVEKLFF. CDR3 DNA: TGCGCCAGCAGCCAAGATAGGGCGGTAGAAAAACTGTTTTTT.

The chain joins TRBV5-1 to TRBJ1-2; tentatively, D is TRBD1 (5 bases). The V end lost 1 base, the J end lost 6 bases, and 16 bases lay between the germline ends. This CDR3 contains 15 residues. CDR1 SGHRS and CDR2 YFSETQ come from the germline V gene. CDR3 nucleotide sequence: TGCGCCAGCAGCTTGCCCACAGGTACGGGCGATGGCTACACCTTC. This gives the protein CASSLPTGTGDGYTF.